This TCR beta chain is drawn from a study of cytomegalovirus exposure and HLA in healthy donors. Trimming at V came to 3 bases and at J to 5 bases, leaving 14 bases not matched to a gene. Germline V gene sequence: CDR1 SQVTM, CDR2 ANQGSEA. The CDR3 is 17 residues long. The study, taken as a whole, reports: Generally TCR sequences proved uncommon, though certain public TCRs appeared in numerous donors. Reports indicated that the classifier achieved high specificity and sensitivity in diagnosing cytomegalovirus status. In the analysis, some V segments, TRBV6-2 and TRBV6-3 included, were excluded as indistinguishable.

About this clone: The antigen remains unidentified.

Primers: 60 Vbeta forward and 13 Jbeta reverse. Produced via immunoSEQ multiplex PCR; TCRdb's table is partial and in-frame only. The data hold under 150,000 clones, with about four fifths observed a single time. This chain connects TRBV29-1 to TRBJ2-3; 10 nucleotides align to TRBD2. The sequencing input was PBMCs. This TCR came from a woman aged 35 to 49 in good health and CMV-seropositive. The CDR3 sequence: CSVDNWGSGGEGDTQYF. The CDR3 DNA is TGCAGCGTTGACAATTGGGGCAGCGGGGGGGAGGGAGATACGCAGTATTTT.